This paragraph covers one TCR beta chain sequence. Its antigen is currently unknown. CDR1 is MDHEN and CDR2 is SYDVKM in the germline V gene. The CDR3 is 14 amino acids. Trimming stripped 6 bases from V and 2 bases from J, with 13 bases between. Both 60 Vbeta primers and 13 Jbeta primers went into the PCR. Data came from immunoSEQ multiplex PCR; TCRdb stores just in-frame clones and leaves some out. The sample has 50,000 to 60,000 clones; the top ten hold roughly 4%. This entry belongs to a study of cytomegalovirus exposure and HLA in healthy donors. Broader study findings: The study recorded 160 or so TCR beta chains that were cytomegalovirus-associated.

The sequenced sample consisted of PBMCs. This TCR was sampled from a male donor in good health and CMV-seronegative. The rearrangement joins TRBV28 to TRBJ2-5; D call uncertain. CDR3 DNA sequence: TGTGCCAGCAGGCCGCCAGTGATACAAGAGACCCAGTACTTC. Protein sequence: CASRPPVIQETQYF.